This T cell receptor (beta chain) was captured by sequencing in a study of cytomegalovirus exposure and HLA in healthy donors. The donors were part of the validation cohort of over a hundred subjects. That cohort was separate from the first cohort, which comprised 700 or so subjects. Generated by immunoSEQ multiplex PCR, the TCRdb table keeps only in-frame clones and is missing some. The sample gives roughly 140,000 clones, roughly 90% of which show up once; 0.6% to 0.8% is in the top ten. The CDR3 totals 13 residues. V was trimmed by 5 bases and J by 5 bases, leaving 13 bases between them. CDR1 and CDR2 from the germline V gene are GTSNPN and SVGIG (reference sequence).

This sequence originates from a young man in good health and CMV-seronegative. The chain carries TRBV30 and TRBJ1-5; possibly TRBD1 for D (6 bases). The sample consisted of PBMCs. The CDR3 is CAWSGGGDQPQHF. The CDR3 bases are TGTGCCTGGTCGGGGGGCGGGGATCAGCCCCAGCATTTT.